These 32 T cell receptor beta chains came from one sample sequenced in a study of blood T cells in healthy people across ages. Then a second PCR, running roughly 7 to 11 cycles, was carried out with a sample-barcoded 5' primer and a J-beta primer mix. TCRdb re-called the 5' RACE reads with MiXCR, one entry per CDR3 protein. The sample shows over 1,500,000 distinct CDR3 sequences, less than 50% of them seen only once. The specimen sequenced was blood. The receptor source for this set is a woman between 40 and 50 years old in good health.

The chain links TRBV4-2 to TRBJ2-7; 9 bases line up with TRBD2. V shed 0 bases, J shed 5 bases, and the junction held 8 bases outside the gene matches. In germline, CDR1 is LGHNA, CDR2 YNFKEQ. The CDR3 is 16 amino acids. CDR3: CASSQDLAGASNEQYF. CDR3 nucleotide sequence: TGTGCCAGCAGCCAAGATTTAGCGGGGGCTTCAAACGAGCAGTACTTC.

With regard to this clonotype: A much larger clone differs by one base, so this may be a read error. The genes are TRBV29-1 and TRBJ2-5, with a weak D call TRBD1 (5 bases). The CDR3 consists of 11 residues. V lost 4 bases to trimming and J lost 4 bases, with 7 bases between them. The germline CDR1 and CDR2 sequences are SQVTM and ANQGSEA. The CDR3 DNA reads TGCAGCGTTGCCAGGGTAGAGACCCAGTACTTC. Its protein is CSVARVETQYF.

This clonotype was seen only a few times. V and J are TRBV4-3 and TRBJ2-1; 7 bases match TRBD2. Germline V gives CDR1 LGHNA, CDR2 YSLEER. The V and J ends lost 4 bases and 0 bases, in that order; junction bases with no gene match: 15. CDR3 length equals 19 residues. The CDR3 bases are TGCGCCAGCAGCCGACTCCCCTCCGTGGGAGGGAGCTCCTACAATGAGCAGTTCTTC. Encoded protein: CASSRLPSVGGSSYNEQFF.

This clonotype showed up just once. This CDR3 is CSALLEGKVISGYTF. In DNA, the CDR3 is TGCAGTGCTCTCTTGGAAGGGAAGGTCATAAGTGGCTACACCTTC. The genes are TRBV20-1 and TRBJ1-2; no clear D gene. This CDR3 has 15 amino acids. From germline, CDR1 is DFQATT and CDR2 SNEGSKA (reference sequence). The V end lost 5 bases, the J end lost 7 bases, and 23 bases lay between the germline ends.

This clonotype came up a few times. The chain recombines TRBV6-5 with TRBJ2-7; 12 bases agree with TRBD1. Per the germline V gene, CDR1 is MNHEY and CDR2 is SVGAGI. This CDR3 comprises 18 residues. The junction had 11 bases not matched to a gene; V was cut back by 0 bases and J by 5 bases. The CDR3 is CASSYSIGTGGSTHEQYF. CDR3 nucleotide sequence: TGTGCCAGCAGTTACTCGATCGGGACAGGGGGCTCTACGCACGAGCAGTACTTC.

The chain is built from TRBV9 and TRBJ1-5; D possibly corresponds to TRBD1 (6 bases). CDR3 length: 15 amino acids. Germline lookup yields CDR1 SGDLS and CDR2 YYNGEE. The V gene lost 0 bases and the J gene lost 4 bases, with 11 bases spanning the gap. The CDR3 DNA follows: TGTGCCAGCAGCGTAGCTGGGGGCCCGAATCAGCCCCAGCATTTT. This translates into CASSVAGGPNQPQHF.

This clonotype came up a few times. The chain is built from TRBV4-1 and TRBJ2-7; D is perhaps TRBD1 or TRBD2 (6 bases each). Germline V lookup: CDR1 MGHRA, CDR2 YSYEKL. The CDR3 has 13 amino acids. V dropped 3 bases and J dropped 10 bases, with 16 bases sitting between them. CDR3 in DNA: TGCGCCAGCAGCCATGAGAGGGGGGACCCTCAGTACTTC. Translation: CASSHERGDPQYF.

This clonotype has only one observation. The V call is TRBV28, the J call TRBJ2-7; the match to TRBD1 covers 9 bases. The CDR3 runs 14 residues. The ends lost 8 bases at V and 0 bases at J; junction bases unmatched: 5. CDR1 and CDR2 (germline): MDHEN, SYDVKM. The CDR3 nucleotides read TGTGCCAGCCGGGACAGGGTGATCTCCTACGAGCAGTACTTC. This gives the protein CASRDRVISYEQYF.

CDR3 amino acids: CASSSPSGLKETQYF. The DNA for the CDR3 is TGCGCCAGCAGCTCACCTTCCGGGCTAAAAGAGACCCAGTACTTC. The chain employs TRBV5-1 and TRBJ2-5; D gene ambiguous. This CDR3 is 15 amino acids long. Germline CDR1 is SGHRS and CDR2 is YFSETQ. Trimming removed 3 bases from V and 3 bases from J, with 15 bases in between.

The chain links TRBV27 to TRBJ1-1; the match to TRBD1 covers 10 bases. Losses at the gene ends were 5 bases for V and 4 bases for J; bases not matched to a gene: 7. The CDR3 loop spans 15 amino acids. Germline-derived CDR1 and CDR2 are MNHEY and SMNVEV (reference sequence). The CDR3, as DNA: TGTGCCAGCAGTGAGGGACAGGGGTTCCCCACTGAAGCTTTCTTT. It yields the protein CASSEGQGFPTEAFF.

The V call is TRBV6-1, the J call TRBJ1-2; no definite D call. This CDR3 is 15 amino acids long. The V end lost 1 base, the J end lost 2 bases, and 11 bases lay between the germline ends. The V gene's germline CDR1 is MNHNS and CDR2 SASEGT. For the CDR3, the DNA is TGTGCCAGCAGTGAAGTCCAAGCGGGAAACTATGGCTACACCTTC. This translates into CASSEVQAGNYGYTF.

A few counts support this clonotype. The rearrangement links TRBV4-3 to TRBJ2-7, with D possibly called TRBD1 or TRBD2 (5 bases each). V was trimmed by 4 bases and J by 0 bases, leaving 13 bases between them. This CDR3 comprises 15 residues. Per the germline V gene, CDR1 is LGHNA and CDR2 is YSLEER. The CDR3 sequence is CASSREGPVSYEQYF. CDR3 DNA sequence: TGCGCCAGCAGCCGAGAGGGGCCGGTCTCCTACGAGCAGTACTTC.

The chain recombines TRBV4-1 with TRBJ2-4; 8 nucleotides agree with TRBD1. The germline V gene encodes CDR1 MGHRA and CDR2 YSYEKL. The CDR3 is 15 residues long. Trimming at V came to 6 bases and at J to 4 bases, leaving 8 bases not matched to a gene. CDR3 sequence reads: CASRHATGAKNIQYF. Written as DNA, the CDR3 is TGCGCCAGCAGACACGCGACAGGGGCTAAAAACATTCAGTACTTC.

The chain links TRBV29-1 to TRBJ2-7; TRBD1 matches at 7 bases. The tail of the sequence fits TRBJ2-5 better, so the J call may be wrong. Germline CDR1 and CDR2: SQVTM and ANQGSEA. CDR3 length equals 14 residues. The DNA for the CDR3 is TGCAGCGTTGGGGGGACAGTTTGCTCTGAGACCCAGTACTTC. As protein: CSVGGTVCSETQYF.

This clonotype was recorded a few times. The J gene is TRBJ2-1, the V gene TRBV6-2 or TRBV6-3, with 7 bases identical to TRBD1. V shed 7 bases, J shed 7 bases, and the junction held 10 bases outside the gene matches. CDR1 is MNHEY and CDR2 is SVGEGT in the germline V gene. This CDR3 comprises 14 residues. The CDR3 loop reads CASTLTGSFNEQFF. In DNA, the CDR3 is TGTGCCAGCACCCTGACAGGGAGTTTTAATGAGCAGTTCTTC.

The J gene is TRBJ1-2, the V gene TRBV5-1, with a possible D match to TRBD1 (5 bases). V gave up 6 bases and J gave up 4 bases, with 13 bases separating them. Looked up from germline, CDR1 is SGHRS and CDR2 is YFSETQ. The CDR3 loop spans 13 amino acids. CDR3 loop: CASTGDRSYGYTF. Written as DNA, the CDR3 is TGCGCCAGCACGGGGGATCGATCCTATGGCTACACCTTC. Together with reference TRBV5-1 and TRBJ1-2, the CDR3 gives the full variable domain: KAGVTQTPRYLIKTRGQQVTLSCSPISGHRSVSWYQQTPGQGLQFLFEYFSETQRNKGNFPGRFSGRQFSNSRSEMNVSTLELGDSALYLCASTGDRSYGYTFGSGTRLTVV.

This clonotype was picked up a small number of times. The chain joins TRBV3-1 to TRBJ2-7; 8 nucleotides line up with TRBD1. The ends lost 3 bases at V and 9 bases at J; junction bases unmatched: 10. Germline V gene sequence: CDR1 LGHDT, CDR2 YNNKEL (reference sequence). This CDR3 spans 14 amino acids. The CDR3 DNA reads TGTGCCAGCAGCCAGGCCTCTCGGGACAGGCCGCAGTACTTC. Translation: CASSQASRDRPQYF.

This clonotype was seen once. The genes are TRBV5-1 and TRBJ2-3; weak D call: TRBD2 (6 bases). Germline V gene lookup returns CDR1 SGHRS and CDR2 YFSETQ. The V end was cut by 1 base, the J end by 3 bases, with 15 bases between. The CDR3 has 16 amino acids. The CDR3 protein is CASSLRTTRGTDTQYF. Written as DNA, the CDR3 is TGCGCCAGCAGCTTGCGAACCACTCGGGGGACAGATACGCAGTATTTT.

CDR3 nucleotides: TGTGCCAGCAGTTACTCCGGCACCCCTACGCAGTATTTT. It specifies CASSYSGTPTQYF. V is TRBV6-2 or TRBV6-3 and J is TRBJ2-3; D remains ambiguous. The CDR3 spans 13 residues. Trimming removed 0 bases from V and 8 bases from J, with 9 bases in between. Germline V gene lookup returns CDR1 MNHEY and CDR2 SVGEGT.

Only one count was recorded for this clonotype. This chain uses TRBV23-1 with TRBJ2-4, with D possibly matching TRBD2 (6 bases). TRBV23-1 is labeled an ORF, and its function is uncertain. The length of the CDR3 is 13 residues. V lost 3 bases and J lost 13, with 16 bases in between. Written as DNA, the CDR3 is TGCGCCAGCAGTCAGGCGGGGTTGGGTGAGCAGTACTTC. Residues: CASSQAGLGEQYF.

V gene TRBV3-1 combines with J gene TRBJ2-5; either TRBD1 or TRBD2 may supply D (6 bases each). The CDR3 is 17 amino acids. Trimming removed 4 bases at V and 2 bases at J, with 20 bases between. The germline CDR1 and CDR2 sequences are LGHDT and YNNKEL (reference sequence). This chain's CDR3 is CASSPLTTRGGQETQYF. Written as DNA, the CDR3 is TGTGCCAGCAGCCCCTTGACGACTAGAGGGGGACAAGAGACCCAGTACTTC.

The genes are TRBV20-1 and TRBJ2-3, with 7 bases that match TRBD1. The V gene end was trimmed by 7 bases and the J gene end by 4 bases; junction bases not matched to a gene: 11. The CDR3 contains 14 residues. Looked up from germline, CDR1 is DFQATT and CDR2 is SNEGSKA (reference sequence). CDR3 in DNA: TGCAGTGGTTCCGACAGGGTTGGTCCAGATACGCAGTATTTT. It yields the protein CSGSDRVGPDTQYF.

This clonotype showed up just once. CDR3: CASSPGGTDHSGANVLTF. As DNA, the CDR3 is TGCGCCAGCAGCCCTGGAGGGACGGACCACTCTGGGGCCAACGTCCTGACTTTC. The chain recombines TRBV5-1 with TRBJ2-6; D may be TRBD2 (6 bases). Trimming shortened V by 4 bases and J by 0 bases, and 17 bases separated the two germline ends. The CDR3 extends over 18 amino acids. The V gene's germline CDR1 is SGHRS and CDR2 YFSETQ. The full variable domain, in which reference TRBV5-1 and TRBJ2-6 provide the parts outside the CDR3, is KAGVTQTPRYLIKTRGQQVTLSCSPISGHRSVSWYQQTPGQGLQFLFEYFSETQRNKGNFPGRFSGRQFSNSRSEMNVSTLELGDSALYLCASSPGGTDHSGANVLTFGAGSRLTVL.

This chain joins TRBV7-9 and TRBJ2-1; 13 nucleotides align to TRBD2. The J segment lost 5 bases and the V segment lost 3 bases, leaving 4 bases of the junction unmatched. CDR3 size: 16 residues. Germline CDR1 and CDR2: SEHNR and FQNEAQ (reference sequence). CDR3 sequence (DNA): TGTGCCAGCAGCTTTCGACTAGCGGGGGGCAACAATGAGCAGTTCTTC. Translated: CASSFRLAGGNNEQFF.

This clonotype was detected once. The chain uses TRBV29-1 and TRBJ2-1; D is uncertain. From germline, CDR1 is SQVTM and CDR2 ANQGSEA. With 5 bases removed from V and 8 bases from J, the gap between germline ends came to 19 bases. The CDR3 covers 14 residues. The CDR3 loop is CSVWWKEVVDEQFF. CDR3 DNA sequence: TGCAGCGTTTGGTGGAAAGAGGTAGTGGATGAGCAGTTCTTC.

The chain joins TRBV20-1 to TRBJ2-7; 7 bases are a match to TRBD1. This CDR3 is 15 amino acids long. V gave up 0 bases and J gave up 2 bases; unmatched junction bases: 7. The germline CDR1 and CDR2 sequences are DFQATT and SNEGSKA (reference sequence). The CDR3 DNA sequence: TGCAGTGCTAGAGATGTTAGGGGGCTAGCCTACGAGCAGTACTTC. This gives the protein CSARDVRGLAYEQYF.

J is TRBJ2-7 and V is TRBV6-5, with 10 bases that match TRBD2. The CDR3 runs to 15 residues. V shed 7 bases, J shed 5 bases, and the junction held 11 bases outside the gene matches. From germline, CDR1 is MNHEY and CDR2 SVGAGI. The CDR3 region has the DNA TGTGCCAGCACCCTCCGGACTAGCGGCCCCCACGAGCAGTACTTC. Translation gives CASTLRTSGPHEQYF.

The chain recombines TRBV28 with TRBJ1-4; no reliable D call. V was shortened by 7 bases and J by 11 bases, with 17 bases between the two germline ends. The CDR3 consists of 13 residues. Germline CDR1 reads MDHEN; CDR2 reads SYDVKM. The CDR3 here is CASIKGNREKLFF. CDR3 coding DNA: TGTGCCAGCATTAAGGGAAACCGGGAGAAACTGTTTTTT.

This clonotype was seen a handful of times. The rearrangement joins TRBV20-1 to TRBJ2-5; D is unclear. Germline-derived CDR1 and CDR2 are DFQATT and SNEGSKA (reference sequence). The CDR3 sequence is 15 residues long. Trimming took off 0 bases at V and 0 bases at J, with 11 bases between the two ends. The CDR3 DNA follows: TGCAGTGCTAGAGATGGGCGGCGGAACCAAGAGACCCAGTACTTC. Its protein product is CSARDGRRNQETQYF.

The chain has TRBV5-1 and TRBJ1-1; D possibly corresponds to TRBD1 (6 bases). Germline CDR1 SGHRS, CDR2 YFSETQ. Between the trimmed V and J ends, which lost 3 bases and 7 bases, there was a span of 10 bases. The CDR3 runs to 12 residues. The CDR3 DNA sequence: TGCGCCAGCAGCTACAGGGTTGGTGAAGCTTTCTTT. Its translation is CASSYRVGEAFF.

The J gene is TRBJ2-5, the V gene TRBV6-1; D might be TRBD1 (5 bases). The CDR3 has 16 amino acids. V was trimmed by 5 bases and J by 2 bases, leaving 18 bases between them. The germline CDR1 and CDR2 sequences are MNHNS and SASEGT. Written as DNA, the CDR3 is TGTGCCAGCAGTATAAGAGTCGGCAGGGCTCAAGAGACCCAGTACTTC. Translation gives CASSIRVGRAQETQYF.

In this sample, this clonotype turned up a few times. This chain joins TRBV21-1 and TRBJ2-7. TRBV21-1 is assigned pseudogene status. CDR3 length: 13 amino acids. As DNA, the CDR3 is TGTGCCAGCAGCAATGACGGCTGCTACGAGCAGTACTTC. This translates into CASSNDGCYEQYF.